The rows below give T cell receptor beta chains drawn from one sample of a study of blood T cell repertoires in COVID-19. Only in-frame clones appear in the TCRdb table, and some are missing; sequencing was by immunoSEQ multiplex PCR. Among a few hundred thousand clones, about 90% were seen once, and the ten largest hold around 2.3%. Sequencing was performed on peripheral blood. The receptors were gathered from a woman aged 55 to 70 with COVID-19, enrolled during active disease. The CDR3 runs from the conserved cysteine through the conserved F or W. The D gene is left open where the match is weak.

D	V	J	CDR3
NA	TRBV6-5	TRBJ1-1	CASSYSADTEAFF
NA	TRBV7-8	TRBJ2-2	CASSPPPGHGNTGELFF
NA	TRBV5-8	TRBJ1-1	CASSLEGRTTEAFF
NA	TRBV28	TRBJ2-7	CASSGVNEQYF
NA	TRBV5-6	TRBJ1-3	CASSLFQGPGNTIYF
NA	TRBV6-5	TRBJ1-1	CASSYSTVMNTEAFF
NA	TRBV19	TRBJ1-2	CASTTDSTRGYTF
TRBD2	TRBV5-1	TRBJ2-1	CASTGGDDSYNEQFF
NA	TRBV19	TRBJ1-5	CASSLGHGNQPQHF
TRBD1	TRBV18	TRBJ1-3	CASSPPGQGTGNTIYF
NA	TRBV6-5	TRBJ1-1	CASSYDRLATEAFF
NA	TRBV6-2/TRBV6-3	TRBJ2-1	CASSPEGAGEQFF
NA	TRBV13	TRBJ1-6	CASSLGPGVSSYNSPLHF
NA	TRBV4-1	TRBJ1-1	CASSLWTVNTEAFF
NA	TRBV21-1	TRBJ1-5	CASSKWAGEGNQPQHF
TRBD1	TRBV18	TRBJ1-1	CASSPGQGSLNTEAFF
TRBD1	TRBV7-3	TRBJ1-1	CASSLTAGGGAAFF
TRBD1	TRBV5-1	TRBJ2-7	CASSLQGPTYEQYF
NA	TRBV7-9	TRBJ1-5	CASREGNQPQHF
NA	TRBV18	TRBJ2-3	CASSPLAGSTDTQYF
NA	TRBV5-1	TRBJ1-2	CASSLGRSGSGLYGYTF
TRBD1	TRBV12-5	TRBJ2-5	CASGPGQGAETQYF
TRBD2	TRBV4-3	TRBJ2-2	CASSPLTSGGTGELFF
TRBD1	TRBV5-1	TRBJ1-6	CASSLGTGALPLGSPLHF
NA	TRBV6-2/TRBV6-3	TRBJ1-3	CASSLGRGNTIYF
TRBD1	TRBV19	TRBJ1-2	CASAGGRVSGYTF
TRBD1	TRBV18	TRBJ1-1	CASSSGQVGSVNTEAFF
NA	TRBV27	TRBJ2-2	CASSFRLNTGELFF
NA	TRBV4-3	TRBJ2-1	CASSQFVNSYNEQFF
NA	TRBV4-3	TRBJ1-3	CASSQGQSSGNTIYF
NA	TRBV9	TRBJ2-1	CASSPHLSSYNEQFF